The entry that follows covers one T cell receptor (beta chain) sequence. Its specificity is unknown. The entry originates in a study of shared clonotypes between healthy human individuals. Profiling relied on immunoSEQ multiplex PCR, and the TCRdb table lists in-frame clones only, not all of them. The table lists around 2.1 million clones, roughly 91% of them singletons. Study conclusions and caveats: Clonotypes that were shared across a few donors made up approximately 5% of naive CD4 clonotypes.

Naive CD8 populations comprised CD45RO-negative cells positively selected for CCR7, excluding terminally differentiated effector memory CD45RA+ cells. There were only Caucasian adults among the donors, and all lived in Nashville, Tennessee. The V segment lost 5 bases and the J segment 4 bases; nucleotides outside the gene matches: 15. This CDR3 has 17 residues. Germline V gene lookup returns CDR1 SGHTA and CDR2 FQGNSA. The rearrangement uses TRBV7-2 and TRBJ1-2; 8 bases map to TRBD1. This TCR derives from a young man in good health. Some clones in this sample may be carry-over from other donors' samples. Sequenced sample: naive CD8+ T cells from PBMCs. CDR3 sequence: CASSPRRGQAYTYGYTF. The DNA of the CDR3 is TGTGCCAGCAGCCCCCGAAGGGGACAGGCCTACACCTATGGCTACACCTTC. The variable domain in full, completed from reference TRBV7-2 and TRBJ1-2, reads GAGVSQSPSNKVTEKGKDVELRCDPISGHTALYWYRQSLGQGLEFLIYFQGNSAPDKSGLPSDRFSAERTGGSVSTLTIQRTQQEDSAVYLCASSPRRGQAYTYGYTFGSGTRLTVV.